Sequencing of this T cell receptor beta chain was carried out in a study of T cell repertoires in cytomegalovirus infection. The overall study: HLA-B-restricted CMV epitopes that are well studied, plus recently identified HLA-C-restricted ones, were used by the study.

V gave up 0 bases and J gave up 4 bases, with 9 bases separating them. Germline-derived CDR1 and CDR2 are MGHRA and YSYEKL. This CDR3 is 14 amino acids long. From the reads, TCRdb called clonotypes with MiXCR, one entry per CDR3 protein. The table includes fewer than 1,000,000 distinct CDR3 sequences, around 32% detected once. This clonotype was detected a few times. What it recognizes is unknown. The sequence derives from a human donor in good health (CMV status not recorded). Some clones in this sample may be carry-over from other donors' samples. The sequencing used cultured CD8+ T cells from PBMCs, collected from culture after CMV antigen stimulation. The chain carries TRBV4-1 and TRBJ1-1; no clear D. This CDR3 reads CASSQDHQITEAFF. DNA of the CDR3: TGCGCCAGCAGCCAAGATCACCAAATCACTGAAGCTTTCTTT.